This T cell receptor (beta chain) was recorded in a study of blood T cell repertoires in COVID-19. In the study overall: Sites in the United States, Italy and Spain provided acute and convalescent COVID-19 samples. The analysed material was cDNA or gDNA that came from T cells, B-cell-depleted T cells, or PBMCs.

In the original analysis: Using reference gene primer amplification, nucleated cell counts were estimated. Sequenced by immunoSEQ multiplex PCR; TCRdb stores in-frame clones only, minus some. The V and J calls and clone size are taken from that table; D and trimming were inferred from the DNA. The data contain 90,000 to 120,000 clones, around 82% of them singletons. V was clipped by 2 bases and J by 1 base, with 14 bases between them. The germline CDR1 and CDR2 sequences are KGHDR and SFDVKD. The CDR3 is 17 residues long. The sequence was obtained from a human donor in a cohort sampled during active COVID-19. This chain joins TRBV24-1 and TRBJ1-5; unclear D gene. Sequencing was performed on peripheral blood. This CDR3 reads CATSDSRAVVSNQPQHF. The DNA of the CDR3 is TGTGCCACCAGTGATTCGAGGGCCGTCGTGAGCAATCAGCCCCAGCATTTT.